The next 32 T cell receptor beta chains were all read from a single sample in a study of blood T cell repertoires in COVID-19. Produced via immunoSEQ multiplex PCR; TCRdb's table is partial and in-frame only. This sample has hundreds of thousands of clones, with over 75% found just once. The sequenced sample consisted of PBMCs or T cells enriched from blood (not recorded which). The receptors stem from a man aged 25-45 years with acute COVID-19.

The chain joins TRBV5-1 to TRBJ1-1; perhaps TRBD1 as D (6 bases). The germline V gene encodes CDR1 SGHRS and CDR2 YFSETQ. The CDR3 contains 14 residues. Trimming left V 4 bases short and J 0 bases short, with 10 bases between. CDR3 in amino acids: CASSIQGMNTEAFF. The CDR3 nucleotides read TGCGCCAGCAGCATACAGGGCATGAACACTGAAGCTTTCTTT.

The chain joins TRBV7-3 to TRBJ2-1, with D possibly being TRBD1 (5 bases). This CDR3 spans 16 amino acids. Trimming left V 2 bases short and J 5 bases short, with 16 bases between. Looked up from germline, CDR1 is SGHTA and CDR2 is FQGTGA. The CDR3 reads CASSLEPAGYDNEQFF. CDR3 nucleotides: TGTGCCAGCAGCTTAGAGCCGGCAGGGTATGACAATGAGCAGTTCTTC.

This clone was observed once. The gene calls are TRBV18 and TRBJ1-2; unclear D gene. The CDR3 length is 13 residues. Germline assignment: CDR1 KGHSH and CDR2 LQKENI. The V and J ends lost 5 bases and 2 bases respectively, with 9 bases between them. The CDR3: CASSTTENYGYTF. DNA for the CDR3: TGTGCCAGCTCAACGACGGAGAACTATGGCTACACCTTC. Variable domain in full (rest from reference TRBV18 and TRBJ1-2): NAGVMQNPRHLVRRRGQEARLRCSPMKGHSHVYWYRQLPEEGLKFMVYLQKENIIDESGMPKERFSAEFPKEGPSILRIQQVVRGDSAAYFCASSTTENYGYTFGSGTRLTVV.

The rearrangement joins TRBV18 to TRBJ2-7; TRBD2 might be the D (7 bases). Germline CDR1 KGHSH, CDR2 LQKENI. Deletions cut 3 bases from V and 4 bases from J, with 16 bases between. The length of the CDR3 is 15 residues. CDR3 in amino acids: CASSPSGGPQYEQYF. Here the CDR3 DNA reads TGTGCCAGCTCACCCTCCGGGGGGCCTCAATACGAGCAGTACTTC. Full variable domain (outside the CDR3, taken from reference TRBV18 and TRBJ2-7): NAGVMQNPRHLVRRRGQEARLRCSPMKGHSHVYWYRQLPEEGLKFMVYLQKENIIDESGMPKERFSAEFPKEGPSILRIQQVVRGDSAAYFCASSPSGGPQYEQYFGPGTRLTVT.

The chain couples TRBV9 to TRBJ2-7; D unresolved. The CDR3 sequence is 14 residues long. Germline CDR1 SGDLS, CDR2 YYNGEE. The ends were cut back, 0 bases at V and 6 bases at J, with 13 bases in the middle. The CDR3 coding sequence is TGTGCCAGCAGCGTAGTCGCCGGGTCAGCCGAGCAGTACTTC. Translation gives CASSVVAGSAEQYF.

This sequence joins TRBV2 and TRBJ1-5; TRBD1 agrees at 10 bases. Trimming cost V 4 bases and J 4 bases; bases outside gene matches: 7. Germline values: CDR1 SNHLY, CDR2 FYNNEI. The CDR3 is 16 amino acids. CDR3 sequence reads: CASSGRGQGLNQPQHF. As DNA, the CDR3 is TGTGCCAGCAGTGGGCGGGGACAGGGGCTTAATCAGCCCCAGCATTTT.

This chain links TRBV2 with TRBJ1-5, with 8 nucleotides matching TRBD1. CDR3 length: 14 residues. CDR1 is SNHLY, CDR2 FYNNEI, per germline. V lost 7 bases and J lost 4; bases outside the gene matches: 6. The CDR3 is CASTGQGKNQPQHF. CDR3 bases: TGTGCCAGCACTGGACAGGGAAAAAATCAGCCCCAGCATTTT.

Written as DNA, the CDR3 is TGCGCCAGCAGCCGAGGGGCAGGGGGCTATACTGAAGCTTTCTTT. Protein sequence: CASSRGAGGYTEAFF. This chain uses TRBV4-1 with TRBJ1-1; TRBD1 aligns across 8 bases. Germline lookup yields CDR1 MGHRA and CDR2 YSYEKL. CDR3 length: 15 amino acids. The V gene end was trimmed by 4 bases and the J gene end by 5 bases; junction bases not matched to a gene: 9.

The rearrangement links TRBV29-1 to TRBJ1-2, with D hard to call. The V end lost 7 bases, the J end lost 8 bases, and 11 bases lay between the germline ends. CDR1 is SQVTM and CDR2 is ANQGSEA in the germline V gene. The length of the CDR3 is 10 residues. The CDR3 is CSGWEEGYTF. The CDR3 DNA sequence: TGCAGCGGCTGGGAGGAAGGCTACACCTTC.

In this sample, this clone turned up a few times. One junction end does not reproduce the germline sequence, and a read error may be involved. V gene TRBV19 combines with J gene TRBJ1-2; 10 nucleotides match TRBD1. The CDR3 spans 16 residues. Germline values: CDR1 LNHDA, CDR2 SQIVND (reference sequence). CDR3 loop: CASSIGGTGANYGYTF. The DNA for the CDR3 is TGTGCCAGTAGCATAGGTGGGACAGGGGCAAACTATGGCTACACCTTC.

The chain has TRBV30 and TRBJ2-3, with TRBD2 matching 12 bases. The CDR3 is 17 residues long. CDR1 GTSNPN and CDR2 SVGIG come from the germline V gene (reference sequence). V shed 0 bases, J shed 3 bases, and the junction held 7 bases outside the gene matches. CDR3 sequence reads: CAWSVTSGGPGTDTQYF. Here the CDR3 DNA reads TGTGCCTGGAGTGTAACTAGCGGGGGGCCAGGGACAGATACGCAGTATTTT.

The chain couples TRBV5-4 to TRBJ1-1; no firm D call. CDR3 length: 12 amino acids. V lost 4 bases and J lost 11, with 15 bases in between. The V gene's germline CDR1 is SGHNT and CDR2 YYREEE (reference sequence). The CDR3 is CASSPPGREAFF. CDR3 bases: TGTGCCAGCAGCCCGCCAGGAAGGGAGGCTTTCTTT.

CDR3 bases: TGTGCCAGCAGCGTTGGCCCCCTTATTTCCTATAATTCACCCCTCCACTTT. This gives the protein CASSVGPLISYNSPLHF. The gene calls are TRBV9 and TRBJ1-6, with unresolved D. In germline, CDR1 is SGDLS, CDR2 YYNGEE. The V and J ends lost 2 bases and 1 base respectively, with 13 bases between them. This CDR3 is built from 17 residues.

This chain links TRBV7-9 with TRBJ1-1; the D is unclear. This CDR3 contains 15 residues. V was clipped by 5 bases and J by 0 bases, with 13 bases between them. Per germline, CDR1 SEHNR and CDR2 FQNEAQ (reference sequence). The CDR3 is CASSPQAGMNTEAFF. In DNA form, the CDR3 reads TGTGCCAGCAGCCCGCAGGCGGGGATGAACACTGAAGCTTTCTTT.

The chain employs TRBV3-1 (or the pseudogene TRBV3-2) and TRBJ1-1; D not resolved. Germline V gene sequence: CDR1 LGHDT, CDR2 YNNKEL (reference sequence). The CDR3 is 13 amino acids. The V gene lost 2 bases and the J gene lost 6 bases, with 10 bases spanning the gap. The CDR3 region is CASSQREDSEAFF. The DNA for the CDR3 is TGTGCCAGCAGCCAACGAGAAGACTCTGAAGCTTTCTTT.

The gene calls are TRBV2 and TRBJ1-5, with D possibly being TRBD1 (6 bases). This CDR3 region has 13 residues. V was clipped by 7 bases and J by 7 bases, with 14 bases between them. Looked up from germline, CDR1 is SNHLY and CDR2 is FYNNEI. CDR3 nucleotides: TGTGCCAGCAAATCCGGACAGCCCCAGCCCCAGCATTTT. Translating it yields CASKSGQPQPQHF.

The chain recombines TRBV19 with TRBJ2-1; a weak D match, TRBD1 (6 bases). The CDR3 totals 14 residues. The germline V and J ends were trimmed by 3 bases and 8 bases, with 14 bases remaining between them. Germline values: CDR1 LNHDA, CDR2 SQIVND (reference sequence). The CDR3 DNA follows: TGTGCCAGTAGTATCTGGGGGCGTGTGGATGAGCAGTTCTTC. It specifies CASSIWGRVDEQFF.

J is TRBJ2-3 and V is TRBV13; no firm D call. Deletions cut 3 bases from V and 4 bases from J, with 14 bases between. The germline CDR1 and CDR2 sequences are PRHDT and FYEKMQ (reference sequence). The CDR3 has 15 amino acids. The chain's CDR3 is CASSFVEISPDTQYF. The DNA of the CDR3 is TGTGCCAGCAGCTTCGTCGAGATAAGCCCAGATACGCAGTATTTT.

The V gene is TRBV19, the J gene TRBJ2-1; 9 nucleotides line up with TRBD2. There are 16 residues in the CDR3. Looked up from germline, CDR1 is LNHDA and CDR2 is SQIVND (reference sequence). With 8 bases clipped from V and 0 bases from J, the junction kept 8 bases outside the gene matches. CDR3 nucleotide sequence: TGTGCCAGTCGTCAGACTAGCGGTAGCTCCTACAATGAGCAGTTCTTC. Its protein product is CASRQTSGSSYNEQFF.

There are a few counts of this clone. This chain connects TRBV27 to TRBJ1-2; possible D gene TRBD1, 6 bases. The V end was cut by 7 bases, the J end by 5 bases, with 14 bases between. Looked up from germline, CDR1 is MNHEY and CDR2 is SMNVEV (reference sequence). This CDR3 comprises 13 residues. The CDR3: CASKFWGQYGYTF. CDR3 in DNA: TGTGCCAGCAAATTTTGGGGGCAGTATGGCTACACCTTC.

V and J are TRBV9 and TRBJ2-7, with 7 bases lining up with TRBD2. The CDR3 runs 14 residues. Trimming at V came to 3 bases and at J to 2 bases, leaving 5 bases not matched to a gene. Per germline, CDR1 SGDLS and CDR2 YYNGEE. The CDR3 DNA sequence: TGTGCCAGCAGCGCTGCTAGCGGAACCTACGAGCAGTACTTC. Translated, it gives CASSAASGTYEQYF.

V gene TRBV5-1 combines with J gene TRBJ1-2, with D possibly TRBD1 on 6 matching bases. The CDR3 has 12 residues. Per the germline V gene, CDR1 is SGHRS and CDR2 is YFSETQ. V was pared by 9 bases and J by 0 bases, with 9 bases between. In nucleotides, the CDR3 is TGCGCCAAGCCAGGGGCTAACTATGGCTACACCTTC. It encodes CAKPGANYGYTF.

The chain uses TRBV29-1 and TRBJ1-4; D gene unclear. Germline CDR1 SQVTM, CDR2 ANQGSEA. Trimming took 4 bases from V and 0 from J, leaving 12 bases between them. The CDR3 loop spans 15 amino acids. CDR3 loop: CSVAERIATNEKLFF. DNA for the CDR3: TGCAGCGTTGCGGAGAGAATTGCAACTAATGAAAAACTGTTTTTT.

The CDR3 sequence is CASSSAGTGGTGELFF. DNA of the CDR3: TGTGCCAGCAGTTCGGCCGGGACAGGGGGCACCGGGGAGCTGTTTTTT. V gene TRBV7-6 combines with J gene TRBJ2-2; 11 nucleotides agree with TRBD1. CDR1 and CDR2 from the germline V gene are SGHVS and FNYEAQ. The V segment lost 6 bases and the J segment 4 bases; nucleotides outside the gene matches: 7. The length of the CDR3 is 16 residues.

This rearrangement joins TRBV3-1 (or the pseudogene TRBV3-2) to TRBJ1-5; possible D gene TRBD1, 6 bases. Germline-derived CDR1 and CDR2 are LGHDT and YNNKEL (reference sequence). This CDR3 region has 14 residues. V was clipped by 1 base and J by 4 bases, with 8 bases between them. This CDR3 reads CASSQGTENQPQHF. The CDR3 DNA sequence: TGTGCCAGCAGCCAAGGGACAGAGAATCAGCCCCAGCATTTT.

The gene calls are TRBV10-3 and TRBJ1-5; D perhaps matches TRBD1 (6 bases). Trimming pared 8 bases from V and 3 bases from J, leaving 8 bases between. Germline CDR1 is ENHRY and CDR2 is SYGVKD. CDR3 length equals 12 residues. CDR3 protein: CAIGTFNQPQHF. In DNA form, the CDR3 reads TGTGCCATCGGGACATTCAATCAGCCCCAGCATTTT.

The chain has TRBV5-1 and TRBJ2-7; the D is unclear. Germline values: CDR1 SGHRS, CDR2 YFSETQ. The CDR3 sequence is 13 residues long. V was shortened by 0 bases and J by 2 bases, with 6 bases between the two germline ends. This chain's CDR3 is CASSLDVTYEQYF. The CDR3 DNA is TGCGCCAGCAGCTTGGATGTAACCTACGAGCAGTACTTC.

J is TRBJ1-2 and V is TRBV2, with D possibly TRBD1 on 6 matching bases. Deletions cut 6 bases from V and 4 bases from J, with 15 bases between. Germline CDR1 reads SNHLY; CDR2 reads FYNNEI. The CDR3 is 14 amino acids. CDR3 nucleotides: TGTGCCAGCAGGGTCGGACAGCAACTCTATGGCTACACCTTC. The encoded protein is CASRVGQQLYGYTF.

CDR3 residues: CASSPQGGRQPQHF. CDR3 in DNA: TGTGCCAGCAGTCCTCAGGGGGGACGTCAGCCCCAGCATTTT. V is TRBV28 and J is TRBJ1-5; 7 positions agree with TRBD1. Germline CDR1 and CDR2: MDHEN and SYDVKM. J was trimmed by 6 bases and V by 5 bases; bases with no gene match: 7. This CDR3 region has 14 residues. The full variable domain, with the rest looked up from reference TRBV28 and TRBJ1-5, is DVKVTQSSRYLVKRTGEKVFLECVQDMDHENMFWYRQDPGLGLRLIYFSYDVKMKEKGDIPEGYSVSREKKERFSLILESASTNQTSMYLCASSPQGGRQPQHFGDGTRLSIL.

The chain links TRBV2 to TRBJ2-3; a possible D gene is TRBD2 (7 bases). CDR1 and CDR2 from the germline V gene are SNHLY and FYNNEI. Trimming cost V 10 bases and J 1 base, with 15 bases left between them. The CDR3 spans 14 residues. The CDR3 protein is CAKLGGLGTDTQYF. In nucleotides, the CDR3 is TGTGCCAAATTGGGGGGGCTCGGCACAGATACGCAGTATTTT.

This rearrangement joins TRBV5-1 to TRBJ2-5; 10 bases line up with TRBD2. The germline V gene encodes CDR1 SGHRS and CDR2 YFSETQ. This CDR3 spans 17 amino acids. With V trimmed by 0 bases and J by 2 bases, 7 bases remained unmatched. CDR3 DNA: TGCGCCAGCAGCTTGGCCCCGGGTAGCGGGGGGCAAGAGACCCAGTACTTC. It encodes CASSLAPGSGGQETQYF.

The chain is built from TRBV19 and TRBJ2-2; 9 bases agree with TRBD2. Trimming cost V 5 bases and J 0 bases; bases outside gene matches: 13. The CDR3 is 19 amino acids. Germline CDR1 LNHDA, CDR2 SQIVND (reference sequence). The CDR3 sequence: CASSPRGLAGIANTGELFF. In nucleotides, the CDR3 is TGTGCCAGTAGTCCCCGGGGTCTAGCGGGGATAGCGAACACCGGGGAGCTGTTTTTT. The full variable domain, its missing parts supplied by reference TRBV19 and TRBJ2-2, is DGGITQSPKYLFRKEGQNVTLSCEQNLNHDAMYWYRQDPGQGLRLIYYSQIVNDFQKGDIAEGYSVSREKKESFPLTVTSAQKNPTAFYLCASSPRGLAGIANTGELFFGEGSRLTVL.